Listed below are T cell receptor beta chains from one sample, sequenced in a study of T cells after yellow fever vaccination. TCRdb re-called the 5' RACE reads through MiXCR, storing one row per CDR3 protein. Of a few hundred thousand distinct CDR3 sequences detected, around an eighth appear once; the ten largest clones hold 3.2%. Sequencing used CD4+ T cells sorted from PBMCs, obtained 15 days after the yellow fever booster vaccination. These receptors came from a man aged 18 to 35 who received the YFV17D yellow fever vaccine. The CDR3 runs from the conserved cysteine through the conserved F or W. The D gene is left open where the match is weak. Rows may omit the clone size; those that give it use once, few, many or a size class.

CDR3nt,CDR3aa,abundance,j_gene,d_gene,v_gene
TGCGCCAGCAGCCAAGAATCAGCGAACACTGAAGCTTTCTTT,CASSQESANTEAFF,-,TRBJ1-1,-,TRBV4-3
TGCGCCAGCAGCTGGGGGGGGGTCCAAGAGACCCAGTACTTC,CASSWGGVQETQYF,many,TRBJ2-5,TRBD2,TRBV5-1
TGCGCCAGCAGCTTGGGAAGGGGAAGGGTCACAGATACGCAGTATTTT,CASSLGRGRVTDTQYF,-,TRBJ2-3,-,TRBV5-1
TGTGCCAGCAGTTTGGAAAGATATGGCTACACCTTC,CASSLERYGYTF,few,TRBJ1-2,-,TRBV6-6
TGTGCCAGCAAGGGTGGCGGGGGGCCCGGGGAGCTGTTTTTT,CASKGGGGPGELFF,few,TRBJ2-2,TRBD2,TRBV12-3/TRBV12-4
TGCAGTGCTAGATACCCTGCTTTCTTT,CSARYPAFF,-,TRBJ1-1,-,TRBV20-1
TGCGCCAGCAGCTTGGATGGGGAGGGGGTCACAGATACGCAGTATTTT,CASSLDGEGVTDTQYF,-,TRBJ2-3,-,TRBV5-1
TGTGCCAGCAGTCGACAAAACTATGGCTACACCTTC,CASSRQNYGYTF,-,TRBJ1-2,-,TRBV28
TGCAGTGGGCTCCTCTCACTTACGCAGTATTTT,CSGLLSLTQYF,-,TRBJ2-3,-,TRBV20-1
TGCGCCAGCAGCTGGGGGGACAGTAAAGAAAAACTGTTTTTT,CASSWGDSKEKLFF,-,TRBJ1-4,TRBD1,TRBV5-1
TGTGCCAGCAGCGCTGTGGGATCCCTCAGAGACAGGGGTGACACTGAAGCTTTCTTT,CASSAVGSLRDRGDTEAFF,-,TRBJ1-1,TRBD1,TRBV9
TGTGCCAGCAGCTTAGTGGGGACAGGTGATGGCTACACCTTC,CASSLVGTGDGYTF,few,TRBJ1-2,TRBD1,TRBV7-2
TGCAGTGCTAGAGATGGCGGAGCGGGGGGGCGCACAGATACGCAGTATTTT,CSARDGGAGGRTDTQYF,-,TRBJ2-3,TRBD2,TRBV20-1
TGTGCCAGCAGCCGAAGGGACCGGAGCTCCTATAATTCACCCCTCCACTTT,CASSRRDRSSYNSPLHF,-,TRBJ1-6,-,TRBV6-5
TGTGCCACCCGACGAGGACCGGGACAGGGGGACTACGAGCAGTACTTC,CATRRGPGQGDYEQYF,-,TRBJ2-7,TRBD1,TRBV6-1
TGTGCCAGCAGTTACGAGCCGACTAGCGGTACGAACACCGGGGAGCTGTTTTTT,CASSYEPTSGTNTGELFF,-,TRBJ2-2,TRBD2,TRBV6-5
TGTGCCAGCAGAAAATTGCCGGGGGATACGCAGTATTTT,CASRKLPGDTQYF,few,TRBJ2-3,-,TRBV7-7
TGTGCCAGCAGTGAAAACAGGAACACTGAAGCTTTCTTT,CASSENRNTEAFF,-,TRBJ1-1,-,TRBV25-1
TGTGCCAGCAGTCACCCCCCGGGCGGGGGGTTCAACGAGCAGTACTTC,CASSHPPGGGFNEQYF,-,TRBJ2-7,TRBD2,TRBV6-2/TRBV6-3
TGTGCCAGCAGCTTACGCGGGGGGCTAACGTTGTCTGGAAACACCATATATTTT,CASSLRGGLTLSGNTIYF,few,TRBJ1-3,-,TRBV7-9
TGCGCCAGCAGCGGCCGGGACAGGGAATCTGGGGCCAACGTCCTGACTTTC,CASSGRDRESGANVLTF,-,TRBJ2-6,TRBD1,TRBV5-1
TGCGCCAGCAGTGAGTCGACCCTATCAGCTTTCTTT,CASSESTLSAFF,few,TRBJ1-1,-,TRBV10-2
TGTGCCATCAGATCTCAGGGAGGGCCCTACTACGAGCAGTACTTC,CAIRSQGGPYYEQYF,many,TRBJ2-7,TRBD2,TRBV10-3
TGTGCCAGCAGGACGACAGAGACCCAGTACTTC,CASRTTETQYF,-,TRBJ2-5,-,TRBV2
TGCAGTGCTGGGGCGGGGACAGGGAGTTACACTGAAGCTTTCTTT,CSAGAGTGSYTEAFF,few,TRBJ1-1,TRBD1,TRBV20-1
TGTGCTAGTGGAGGGCCCGCGGGAGGAGAGACCCAGTACTTC,CASGGPAGGETQYF,-,TRBJ2-5,TRBD2,TRBV12-5
TGTGCCAGCAGCGTACAGATGAACACTGAAGCTTTCTTT,CASSVQMNTEAFF,many,TRBJ1-1,-,TRBV5-5
TGCAGTGCCCCCCCCCCATGGGGAATGAACACTGAAGCTTTCTTT,CSAPPPWGMNTEAFF,few,TRBJ1-1,-,TRBV20-1
TGTGCCAGCAGCTTAGCGGCAGGTGGAGGATTCGCTTTCTTT,CASSLAAGGGFAFF,-,TRBJ1-1,-,TRBV7-2
TGTGCCAGCAGTCCCGGGGCGTGGGACACCATATATTTT,CASSPGAWDTIYF,-,TRBJ1-3,-,TRBV7-2
TGTGCCAGCTCACCCCAGGGCCCTGAAGCTTTCTTT,CASSPQGPEAFF,-,TRBJ1-1,-,TRBV18
TGCGCCAGCAGCCATGGACAGGGCACCGGGGAGCTGTTTTTT,CASSHGQGTGELFF,many,TRBJ2-2,TRBD1,TRBV4-3
TGTGCCACCAGTGATTACACGACAGGGGGCTCCTACAATGAGCAGTTCTTC,CATSDYTTGGSYNEQFF,-,TRBJ2-1,TRBD1,TRBV24-1
TGTGCCAGCAGCCAAGTCATTGGGGCGTATCGGACTGAAGCTTTCTTT,CASSQVIGAYRTEAFF,few,TRBJ1-1,-,TRBV3-1
TGTGCCAGCAGTTTTTACCAGCGGGGGTTAGATGAGCAGTTCTTC,CASSFYQRGLDEQFF,-,TRBJ2-1,TRBD2,TRBV12-3/TRBV12-4
TGTGCCATCAGTGCACAGGGAGACACCGGGGAGCTGTTTTTT,CAISAQGDTGELFF,-,TRBJ2-2,-,TRBV10-3
TGCGCCAGCGGCCGGGTCACCAGCTCTGGGGCCAACGTCCTGACTTTC,CASGRVTSSGANVLTF,-,TRBJ2-6,-,TRBV5-1